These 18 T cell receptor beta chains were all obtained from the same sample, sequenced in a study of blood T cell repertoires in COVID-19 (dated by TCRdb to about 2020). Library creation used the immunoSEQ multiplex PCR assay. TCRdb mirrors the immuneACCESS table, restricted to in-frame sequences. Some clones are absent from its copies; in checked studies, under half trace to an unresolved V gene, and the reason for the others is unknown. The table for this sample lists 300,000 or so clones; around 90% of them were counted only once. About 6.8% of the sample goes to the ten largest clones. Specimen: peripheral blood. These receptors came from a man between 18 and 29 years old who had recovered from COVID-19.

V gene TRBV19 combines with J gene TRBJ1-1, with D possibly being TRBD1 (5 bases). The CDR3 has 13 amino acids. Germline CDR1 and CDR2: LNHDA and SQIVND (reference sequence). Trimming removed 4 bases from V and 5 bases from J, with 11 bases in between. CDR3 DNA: TGTGCCAGTAGTACTCGTCGACAGACTGAAGCTTTCTTT. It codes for CASSTRRQTEAFF.

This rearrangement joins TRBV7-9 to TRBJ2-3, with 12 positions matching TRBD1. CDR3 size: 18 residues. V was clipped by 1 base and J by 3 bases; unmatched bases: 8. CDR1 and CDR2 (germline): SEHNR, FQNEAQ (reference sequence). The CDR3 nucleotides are TGTGCCAGCAGCTTAGGGGGGACAGGGGGCAAAGGGACAGATACGCAGTATTTT. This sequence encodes CASSLGGTGGKGTDTQYF.

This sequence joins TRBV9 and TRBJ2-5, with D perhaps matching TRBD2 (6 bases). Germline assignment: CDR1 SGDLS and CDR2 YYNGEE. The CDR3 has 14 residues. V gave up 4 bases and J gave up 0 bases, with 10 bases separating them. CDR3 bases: TGTGCCAGCAGCCCCCGGGAGTACCAAGAGACCCAGTACTTC. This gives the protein CASSPREYQETQYF.

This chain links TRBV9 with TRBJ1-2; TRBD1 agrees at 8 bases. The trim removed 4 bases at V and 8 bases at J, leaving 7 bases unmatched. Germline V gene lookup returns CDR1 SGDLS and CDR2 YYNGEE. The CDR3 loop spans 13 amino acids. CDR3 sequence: CASSRSTGVGYTF. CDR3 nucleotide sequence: TGTGCCAGCAGCCGATCGACAGGGGTCGGCTACACCTTC.

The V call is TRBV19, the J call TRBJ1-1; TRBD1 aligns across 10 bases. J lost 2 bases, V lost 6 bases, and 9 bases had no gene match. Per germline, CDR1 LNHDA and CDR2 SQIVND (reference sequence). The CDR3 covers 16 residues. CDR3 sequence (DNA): TGTGCCAGTAGGAGGAGACAGGGGGCTGGTAACACTGAAGCTTTCTTT. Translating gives CASRRRQGAGNTEAFF. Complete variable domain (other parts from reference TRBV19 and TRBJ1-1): DGGITQSPKYLFRKEGQNVTLSCEQNLNHDAMYWYRQDPGQGLRLIYYSQIVNDFQKGDIAEGYSVSREKKESFPLTVTSAQKNPTAFYLCASRRRQGAGNTEAFFGQGTRLTVV.

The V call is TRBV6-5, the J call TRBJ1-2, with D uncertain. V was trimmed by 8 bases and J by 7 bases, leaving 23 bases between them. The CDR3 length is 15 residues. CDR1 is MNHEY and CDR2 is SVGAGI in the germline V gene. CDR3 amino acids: CASSGRGDVVGGYTF. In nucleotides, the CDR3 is TGTGCCAGCTCCGGCAGAGGAGATGTAGTTGGTGGCTACACCTTC.

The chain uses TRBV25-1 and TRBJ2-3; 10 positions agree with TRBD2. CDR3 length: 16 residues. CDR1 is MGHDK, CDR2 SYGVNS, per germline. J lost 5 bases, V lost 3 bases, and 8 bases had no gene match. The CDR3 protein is CASSDSASGRGDTQYF. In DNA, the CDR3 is TGTGCCAGCAGTGATTCGGCTAGCGGGAGAGGAGATACGCAGTATTTT.

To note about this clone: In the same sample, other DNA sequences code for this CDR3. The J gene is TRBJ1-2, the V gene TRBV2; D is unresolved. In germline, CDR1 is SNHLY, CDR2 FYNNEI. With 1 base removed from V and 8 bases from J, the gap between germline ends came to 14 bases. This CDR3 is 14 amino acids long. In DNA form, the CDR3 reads TGTGCCAGCAGTGAAGAGTCTGGTCCGGGAGGCTACACCTTC. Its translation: CASSEESGPGGYTF.

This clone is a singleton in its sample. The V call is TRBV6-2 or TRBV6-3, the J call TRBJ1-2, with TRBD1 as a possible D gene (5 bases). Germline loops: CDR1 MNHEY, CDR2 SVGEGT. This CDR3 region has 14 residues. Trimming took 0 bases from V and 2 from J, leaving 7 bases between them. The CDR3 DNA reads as TGTGCCAGCAGTTACTCGCAGGGAAACTATGGCTACACCTTC. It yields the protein CASSYSQGNYGYTF.

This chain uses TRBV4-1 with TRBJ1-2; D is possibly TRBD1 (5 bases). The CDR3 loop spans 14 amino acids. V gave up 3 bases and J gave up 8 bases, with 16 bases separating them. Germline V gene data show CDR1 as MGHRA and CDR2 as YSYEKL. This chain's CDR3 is CASSHLRQQSGYTF. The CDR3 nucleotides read TGCGCCAGCAGCCACCTTCGACAGCAATCCGGCTACACCTTC.

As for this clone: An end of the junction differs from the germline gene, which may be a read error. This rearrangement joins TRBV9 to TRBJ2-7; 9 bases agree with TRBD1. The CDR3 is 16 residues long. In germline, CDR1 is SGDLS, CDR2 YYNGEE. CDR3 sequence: CASSVDGTGISHEQYF. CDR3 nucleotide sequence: TGTGCCAGCAGCGTAGATGGGACAGGGATCTCCCACGAGCAGTACTTC.

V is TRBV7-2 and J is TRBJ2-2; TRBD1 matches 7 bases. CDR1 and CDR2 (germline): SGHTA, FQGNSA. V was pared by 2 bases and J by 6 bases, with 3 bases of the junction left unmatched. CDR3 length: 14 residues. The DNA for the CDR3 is TGTGCCAGCAGCTTAAATAGGGGGCCCGGGGAGCTGTTTTTT. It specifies CASSLNRGPGELFF.

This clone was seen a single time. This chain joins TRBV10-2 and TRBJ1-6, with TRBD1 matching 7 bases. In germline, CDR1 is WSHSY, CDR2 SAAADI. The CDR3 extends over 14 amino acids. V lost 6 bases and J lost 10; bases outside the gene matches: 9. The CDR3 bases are TGCGCCAGCAGCCTAGACAGGGTTGGATCACCCCTCCACTTT. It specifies CASSLDRVGSPLHF.

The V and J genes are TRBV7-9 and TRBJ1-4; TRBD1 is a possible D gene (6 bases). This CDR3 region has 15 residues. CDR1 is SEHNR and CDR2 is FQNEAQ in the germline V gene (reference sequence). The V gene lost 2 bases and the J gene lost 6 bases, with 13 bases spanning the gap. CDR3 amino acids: CASSLSTGQDEKLFF. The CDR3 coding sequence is TGTGCCAGCAGCTTAAGTACAGGGCAGGATGAAAAACTGTTTTTT.

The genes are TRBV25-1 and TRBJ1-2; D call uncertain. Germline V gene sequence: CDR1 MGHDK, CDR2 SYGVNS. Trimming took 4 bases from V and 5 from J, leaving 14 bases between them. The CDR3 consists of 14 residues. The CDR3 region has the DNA TGTGCCAGCAGTGGGCCGACACCCTTTTATGGCTACACCTTC. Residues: CASSGPTPFYGYTF.

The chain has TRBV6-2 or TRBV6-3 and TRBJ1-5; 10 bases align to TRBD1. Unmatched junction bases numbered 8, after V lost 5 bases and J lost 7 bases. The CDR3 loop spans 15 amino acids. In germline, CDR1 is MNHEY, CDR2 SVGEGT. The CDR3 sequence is CASSAGQGLSQPQHF. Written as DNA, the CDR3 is TGTGCCAGCAGTGCGGGACAGGGGCTATCGCAGCCCCAGCATTTT.

The chain's CDR3 is CAISRDRVFGRDSNQPQHF. The CDR3 DNA is TGTGCCATCTCACGGGACAGGGTATTTGGGAGGGATAGCAATCAGCCCCAGCATTTT. The V and J genes are TRBV10-3 and TRBJ1-5, with 9 bases that match TRBD1. The germline gives CDR1 ENHRY, CDR2 SYGVKD. The CDR3 is 19 amino acids. Germline trimming cut 8 bases from V and 0 bases from J; bases unmatched to any gene: 17.

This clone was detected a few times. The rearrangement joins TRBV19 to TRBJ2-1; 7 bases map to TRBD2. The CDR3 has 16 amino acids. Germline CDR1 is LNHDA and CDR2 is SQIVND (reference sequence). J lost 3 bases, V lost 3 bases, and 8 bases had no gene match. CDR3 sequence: CASSIGRLAVYNEQFF. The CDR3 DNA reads TGTGCCAGTAGTATCGGCCGGCTAGCGGTCTACAATGAGCAGTTCTTC.